A single sample is the source of the 15 T cell receptor beta chains below, sequenced in a study of blood T cell repertoires in COVID-19. Libraries were prepared by immunoSEQ multiplex PCR; TCRdb keeps only in-frame clonotypes and omits some of them. This table has 180,000 or so clones, just under 80% appearing once. The sample comprised peripheral blood. The receptors shown here come from a woman of 80 years or more with active or convalescent COVID-19.

This clone appeared once. The chain employs TRBV5-4 and TRBJ2-5; D not certain. Trimming took off 1 base at V and 2 bases at J, with 6 bases between the two ends. Germline lookup yields CDR1 SGHNT and CDR2 YYREEE (reference sequence). The CDR3 length is 13 residues. The DNA for the CDR3 is TGTGCCAGCAGCTTGCCAGGACAAGAGACCCAGTACTTC. Translation gives CASSLPGQETQYF.

This clone was counted once. V usage is TRBV2 and J usage is TRBJ2-7; 12 bases are shared with TRBD1. The V gene end was trimmed by 1 base and the J gene end by 11 bases; junction bases not matched to a gene: 9. CDR1 SNHLY and CDR2 FYNNEI come from the germline V gene. The CDR3 consists of 15 residues. Here the CDR3 reads CASSEGGQGARGKYF. In DNA, the CDR3 is TGTGCCAGCAGTGAAGGGGGACAGGGGGCTAGAGGGAAGTACTTC.

This chain links TRBV19 with TRBJ2-7; D perhaps matches TRBD2 (6 bases). Trimming stripped 5 bases from V and 0 bases from J, with 8 bases between. This CDR3 spans 13 amino acids. The germline gives CDR1 LNHDA, CDR2 SQIVND (reference sequence). CDR3 coding DNA: TGTGCCAGTAGTCGGAGGGACTCCTACGAGCAGTACTTC. Encoded protein: CASSRRDSYEQYF.

The CDR3 DNA is TGTGCCAGCCTAGATATGGGGCTGAACACTGAAGCTTTCTTT. Protein: CASLDMGLNTEAFF. This chain joins TRBV28 and TRBJ1-1; a possible D gene is TRBD1 (5 bases). The length of the CDR3 is 14 residues. V lost 8 bases and J lost 0, with 13 bases in between. In germline, CDR1 is MDHEN, CDR2 SYDVKM.

A single count supports this clone. The chain recombines TRBV5-1 with TRBJ1-1, with D maybe TRBD1 (5 bases). The CDR3 has 14 residues. The V gene lost 4 bases and the J gene lost 2 bases, with 12 bases spanning the gap. CDR1 and CDR2 from the germline V gene are SGHRS and YFSETQ. CDR3: CASSPSGPNTEAFF. Here the CDR3 DNA reads TGCGCCAGCAGCCCCTCAGGGCCTAACACTGAAGCTTTCTTT. Full variable domain (missing parts from reference TRBV5-1 and TRBJ1-1): KAGVTQTPRYLIKTRGQQVTLSCSPISGHRSVSWYQQTPGQGLQFLFEYFSETQRNKGNFPGRFSGRQFSNSRSEMNVSTLELGDSALYLCASSPSGPNTEAFFGQGTRLTVV.

The CDR3 bases are TGTGCCAGCAGCAAGGGACAGCCCAATCAGCCCCAGCATTTT. Translated, it gives CASSKGQPNQPQHF. The chain employs TRBV21-1 and TRBJ1-5; the table's D call of TRBD1 was not tested on the DNA. TRBV21-1 is designated a pseudogene. This CDR3 spans 14 amino acids.

The rearrangement uses TRBV6-5 and TRBJ1-2; D perhaps matches TRBD1 (6 bases). The CDR3 has 12 residues. The germline V gene has CDR1 MNHEY and CDR2 SVGAGI. Deletions cut 0 bases from V and 8 bases from J, with 7 bases between. Here the CDR3 DNA reads TGTGCCAGCAGTTACTCGACAGGAGGCTACACCTTC. This codes for CASSYSTGGYTF.

About this clone itself: Other DNA sequences within the sample encode an identical CDR3. The chain couples TRBV7-2 to TRBJ1-5; no clear D gene. In germline, CDR1 is SGHTA, CDR2 FQGNSA. This CDR3 is 13 amino acids long. Trimming cost V 5 bases and J 5 bases, with 10 bases left between them. The CDR3 is CASSPSGDQPQHF. The CDR3 DNA reads TGTGCCAGCAGCCCCAGCGGGGATCAGCCCCAGCATTTT.

V gene TRBV18 combines with J gene TRBJ1-6; the D gene is possibly TRBD1 (5 bases). The CDR3 spans 14 residues. The V gene's germline CDR1 is KGHSH and CDR2 LQKENI. V was pared by 2 bases and J by 8 bases, with 10 bases between. CDR3 residues: CASSPGGEDSPLHF. The CDR3, as DNA: TGTGCCAGCTCACCAGGGGGGGAGGATTCACCCCTCCACTTT.

The chain links TRBV5-4 to TRBJ1-2, with a weak D call TRBD1 (6 bases). There are 14 residues in the CDR3. V was cut by 4 bases and J by 7 bases, with 17 bases left in between. CDR1 and CDR2 from the germline V gene are SGHNT and YYREEE (reference sequence). DNA of the CDR3: TGTGCCAGCAGCAGAAAACAGGGAGCCAGTGGCTACACCTTC. This gives the protein CASSRKQGASGYTF. Complete variable domain (other parts from reference TRBV5-4 and TRBJ1-2): ETGVTQSPTHLIKTRGQQVTLRCSSQSGHNTVSWYQQALGQGPQFIFQYYREEENGRGNFPPRFSGLQFPNYSSELNVNALELDDSALYLCASSRKQGASGYTFGSGTRLTVV.

This rearrangement joins TRBV27 to TRBJ2-3; 15 bases align to TRBD2. The germline CDR1 and CDR2 sequences are MNHEY and SMNVEV (reference sequence). The CDR3 covers 15 residues. The V and J ends lost 4 bases and 9 bases, in that order; junction bases with no gene match: 5. CDR3 sequence: CASSYGTSGGPTQYF. In DNA, the CDR3 is TGTGCCAGCAGTTATGGGACTAGCGGGGGGCCCACGCAGTATTTT.

This clone was detected only once. One end of the junction does not line up with germline, which may come from a read error. The rearrangement joins TRBV20-1 to TRBJ1-1; TRBD1 is a possible D gene (5 bases). The V gene's germline CDR1 is DFQATT and CDR2 SNEGSKA (reference sequence). CDR3 size: 11 residues. The DNA for the CDR3 is TGCAGTGCTAGAGATTCCGGGACGACTAGCTTT. This sequence encodes CSARDSGTTSF.

The chain combines TRBV6-5 with TRBJ1-2; 8 nucleotides agree with TRBD1. V lost 7 bases, J lost 8 bases, and 9 bases stayed unmatched. Germline CDR1 MNHEY, CDR2 SVGAGI. CDR3 size: 13 residues. CDR3 residues: CASKTDREGGYTF. The DNA of the CDR3 is TGTGCCAGCAAGACGGACAGGGAAGGGGGCTACACCTTC.

The chain links TRBV6-5 to TRBJ1-4, with 9 bases lining up with TRBD1. V was clipped by 0 bases and J by 4 bases; unmatched bases: 3. CDR3 length equals 16 residues. The germline CDR1 and CDR2 sequences are MNHEY and SVGAGI. CDR3 nucleotides: TGTGCCAGCAGTTACTCGGGACAGGGTTTTAATGAAAAACTGTTTTTT. Residues: CASSYSGQGFNEKLFF.

In nucleotides, the CDR3 is TGCGCCAGCAGCTTCCCCCCCGAAGGATTGGGGGGCGAGCAGTACTTC. Amino acid sequence: CASSFPPEGLGGEQYF. The chain couples TRBV5-1 to TRBJ2-7; maybe TRBD2 (6 bases). Deletions cut 2 bases from V and 6 bases from J, with 21 bases between. The CDR3 length is 16 residues. Looked up from germline, CDR1 is SGHRS and CDR2 is YFSETQ.